This T cell receptor (beta chain) emerged from a study of a mutant IDH1 vaccine in newly diagnosed glioma (dated by TCRdb to the early 2020s). At the level of the whole study: Eight vaccinations were administered to patients in weeks 1, 3, 5, 7, 11, 15, 19 and 23, corresponding to visits V03 through V10. Prior to enrollment, patients had been given standard therapy consisting of radiotherapy alone, temozolomide alone, or radiochemotherapy with temozolomide, with the combination given to most patients. Vaccination was initiated 4-6 weeks after radiotherapy alone, or concurrently with temozolomide cycles in the chemotherapy-containing groups. Peripheral blood was collected at six visits: V03 (baseline), V05, V07, V10, V12 and V13. For exploratory analyses, about two dozen treated patients had longitudinal TCRB deep sequencing done wherever samples were available. The roughly 35 treated patients were around 62% male and roughly 40% female, with a mean age of roughly 40 years.

A distance of 10 bases separates the germline ends of V and J, which lose 4 bases and 6 bases respectively. The CDR3 sequence holds 12 residues, the cysteine and phenylalanine included. Left in the record is the CDR3 DNA by itself, 36 bases read in frame from the first base. For CDR1 and CDR2, the germline V gene lists SQVTM and ANQGSEA. A word on this clone: It has no known antigen specificity. No clone much larger than this one lies a single base away; base qualities are absent.

Libraries came from the immunoSEQ multiplex PCR assay. Following the manufacturer's protocol, the hsTCRB Kit was used to amplify rearranged TCR beta chain sequences. An Illumina MiSeq was used to sequence the TCRB libraries. As for the original processing: The kit vendor's proprietary platform handled demultiplexing, trimming and gene mapping. TCRdb carries this immuneACCESS record with in-frame sequences only. Its versions omit some clonotypes, under half of them owing to an unresolved V gene in the studies checked, with the rest unexplained. The V and J calls and clone size come from that table; D and trimming were worked out from the DNA. This sample has 35,000 to 50,000 clones in its table, and approximately 90% of those were observed once. In total, the top ten clones hold less than 5% of the sample. The investigation overall reported the following: Pseudoprogression seemed to be unrelated to changes in the top peripheral T cell clonotypes found by TCRB sequencing. Selection of PBMC samples for TCRB deep sequencing was based on availability. The authors noted that analyses of patient blood samples could not be reproduced because of sample limitations. Immune responses induced by the vaccine were seen in more than 85% of patients across multiple MHC alleles.

The meaning of the sample's time point label: week 23, last vaccination. Every vaccine dose consisted of 300 ug of a 20-mer mutant IDH1 peptide in Montanide, administered subcutaneously together with topical imiquimod. Donors had newly diagnosed WHO grade 3 or 4 IDH1-mutant astrocytomas with loss of nuclear ATRX. The samples were drawn from NOA16, a multicentre, single-arm, open-label phase I trial in Germany that tested a mutant IDH1 peptide vaccine in humans for the first time. Genomic DNA for TCRB sequencing was extracted from EDTA blood using the DNeasy Blood and Tissue Kit. The TCR originated in a man aged 50-59 years with glioma. The V gene is TRBV29-1 and the J gene is TRBJ1-5; TRBD1 could be the D gene, as 5 bases match. Sequences were derived from PBMCs, sampled from a glioma patient whose treatment included an IDH1 peptide vaccine. The CDR3 is CSVVQGSQPQHF. DNA sequence: TGCAGCGTTGTGCAGGGCAGTCAGCCCCAGCATTTT.